This passage covers 13 T cell receptor beta chains from one sample sequenced in a study of Ad26.COV2.S vaccination and SARS-CoV-2 variants (TCRdb year 2021). Library preparation used the immunoSEQ multiplex PCR assay. Sourced from immuneACCESS, this table was stored by TCRdb with only in-frame sequences that have V and J called. A share of the clones is absent; for the studies checked, an unresolved V gene accounts for under half, and the remainder has no known explanation. The sample data list about 350,000 clones, and roughly nine tenths of these were observed just once. The ten most abundant clones make up under 5% of the sample. The intended sense of this specimen's time point label: individuals recovered from natural SARS-CoV-2 infection. The input for sequencing was peripheral blood, taken after recovery from COVID-19. Receptors were obtained from a human donor who had recovered from COVID-19.

The gene calls are TRBV7-9 and TRBJ1-1; D gene ambiguous. The CDR3 totals 13 residues. Trimming cost V 0 bases and J 0 bases, with 2 bases left between them. Germline loops: CDR1 SEHNR, CDR2 FQNEAQ (reference sequence). The CDR3 DNA sequence: TGTGCCAGCAGCTTAGCATTGAACACTGAAGCTTTCTTT. As protein: CASSLALNTEAFF.

This clone was seen once. This chain uses TRBV5-5 with TRBJ2-2; D call uncertain. The V gene's germline CDR1 is SGHKS and CDR2 YYEKEE (reference sequence). The CDR3 sequence is 12 residues long. V was clipped by 6 bases and J by 3 bases, with 6 bases between them. CDR3 sequence reads: CASNQDTGELFF. As DNA, the CDR3 is TGTGCCAGCAACCAGGACACCGGGGAGCTGTTTTTT. Full variable domain (outside the CDR3, taken from reference TRBV5-5 and TRBJ2-2): DAGVTQSPTHLIKTRGQQVTLRCSPISGHKSVSWYQQVLGQGPQFIFQYYEKEERGRGNFPDRFSARQFPNYSSELNVNALLLGDSALYLCASNQDTGELFFGEGSRLTVL.

CDR3: CASSIRAGGGNNEQFF. The CDR3 DNA is TGTGCCAGCAGCATCCGAGCGGGGGGCGGCAACAATGAGCAGTTCTTC. This chain connects TRBV7-9 to TRBJ2-1, with 9 positions matching TRBD2. With V trimmed by 5 bases and J by 5 bases, 10 bases remained unmatched. Germline V gives CDR1 SEHNR, CDR2 FQNEAQ (reference sequence). The CDR3 has 16 amino acids.

CDR3 sequence reads: CASSSSRAADEQYF. Here the CDR3 DNA reads TGTGCCAGCAGCTCAAGCCGGGCGGCAGACGAGCAGTACTTC. The V and J genes are TRBV7-2 and TRBJ2-7; D ambiguous. Trimming shortened V by 4 bases and J by 5 bases, and 15 bases separated the two germline ends. CDR3 length equals 14 residues. Per the germline V gene, CDR1 is SGHTA and CDR2 is FQGNSA. The entire variable domain, with the rest obtained from reference TRBV7-2 and TRBJ2-7, is as follows: GAGVSQSPSNKVTEKGKDVELRCDPISGHTALYWYRQSLGQGLEFLIYFQGNSAPDKSGLPSDRFSAERTGGSVSTLTIQRTQQEDSAVYLCASSSSRAADEQYFGPGTRLTVT.

The chain has TRBV5-4 and TRBJ2-1; TRBD1 matches at 9 bases. The ends lost 4 bases at V and 6 bases at J; junction bases unmatched: 11. Germline V gene data show CDR1 as SGHNT and CDR2 as YYREEE (reference sequence). The CDR3 spans 16 residues. CDR3 loop: CASSPPTGGIFNEQFF. In DNA, the CDR3 is TGTGCCAGCAGCCCCCCTACAGGGGGCATTTTCAATGAGCAGTTCTTC.

The V call is TRBV2, the J call TRBJ2-2; 11 nucleotides match TRBD1. After removal of 5 bases from V and 4 bases from J, the junction contained 3 bases not matched to a gene. This CDR3 is 15 amino acids long. Germline V gene data show CDR1 as SNHLY and CDR2 as FYNNEI. CDR3 residues: CASSPGTGGTGELFF. CDR3 bases: TGTGCCAGCAGTCCCGGGACAGGGGGCACCGGGGAGCTGTTTTTT.

The chain couples TRBV7-2 to TRBJ1-1; D gene unclear. Germline V gene lookup returns CDR1 SGHTA and CDR2 FQGNSA. CDR3 length: 14 amino acids. V lost 0 bases, J lost 7 bases, and 12 bases lay in between. The CDR3 nucleotides read TGTGCCAGCAGCTTAGCGATGGCAGTTAATGAAGCTTTCTTT. This gives the protein CASSLAMAVNEAFF.

The rearrangement joins TRBV19 to TRBJ2-1, with D possibly TRBD2 on 5 matching bases. Germline V lookup: CDR1 LNHDA, CDR2 SQIVND (reference sequence). This CDR3 has 15 amino acids. Trimming removed 1 base from V and 7 bases from J, with 14 bases in between. CDR3 sequence (DNA): TGTGCCAGTAGTATAGTCCTCCGGAGGTCGAATGAGCAGTTCTTC. This gives the protein CASSIVLRRSNEQFF. Complete variable domain (other parts from reference TRBV19 and TRBJ2-1): DGGITQSPKYLFRKEGQNVTLSCEQNLNHDAMYWYRQDPGQGLRLIYYSQIVNDFQKGDIAEGYSVSREKKESFPLTVTSAQKNPTAFYLCASSIVLRRSNEQFFGPGTRLTVL.

This rearrangement joins TRBV29-1 to TRBJ1-3; 8 bases are a match to TRBD1. Germline CDR1 SQVTM, CDR2 ANQGSEA. The trim removed 5 bases at V and 0 bases at J, leaving 6 bases unmatched. The CDR3 has 15 residues. The CDR3 region has the DNA TGCAGCGTTTTCGGGACAGGCCGCTCTGGAAACACCATATATTTT. It encodes CSVFGTGRSGNTIYF.

The chain recombines TRBV6-5 with TRBJ2-7; no reliable D call. The V gene lost 0 bases and the J gene lost 6 bases, with 9 bases spanning the gap. Germline CDR1 MNHEY, CDR2 SVGAGI. CDR3 length: 13 amino acids. The CDR3 region is CASSYSKAFEQYF. DNA of the CDR3: TGTGCCAGCAGTTACTCGAAAGCTTTCGAGCAGTACTTC.

The chain uses TRBV20-1 and TRBJ1-2, with D unresolved. The V end was cut by 4 bases, the J end by 7 bases, with 7 bases between. The CDR3 contains 10 residues. Germline CDR1 DFQATT, CDR2 SNEGSKA (reference sequence). This chain's CDR3 is CSAIGGGYTF. CDR3 coding DNA: TGCAGTGCTATCGGAGGTGGCTACACCTTC.

The genes are TRBV5-4 and TRBJ1-2; 11 nucleotides align to TRBD1. Germline V lookup: CDR1 SGHNT, CDR2 YYREEE (reference sequence). J gave up 3 bases and V 0 bases, and 4 bases lay outside the gene matches. This CDR3 is 16 amino acids long. CDR3 sequence: CASSLDGQGADYGYTF. The CDR3 region has the DNA TGTGCCAGCAGCTTGGACGGACAGGGGGCTGACTATGGCTACACCTTC. Combining the CDR3 with reference TRBV5-4 and TRBJ1-2 gives the whole variable domain ETGVTQSPTHLIKTRGQQVTLRCSSQSGHNTVSWYQQALGQGPQFIFQYYREEENGRGNFPPRFSGLQFPNYSSELNVNALELDDSALYLCASSLDGQGADYGYTFGSGTRLTVV.

The chain couples TRBV19 to TRBJ1-2; D is unclear. Trimming took 0 bases from V and 4 from J, leaving 15 bases between them. The germline V gene has CDR1 LNHDA and CDR2 SQIVND (reference sequence). The CDR3 is made up of 16 amino acids. The CDR3 here is CASSIDHQFETYGYTF. The CDR3 coding sequence is TGTGCCAGTAGTATAGATCACCAGTTTGAGACCTATGGCTACACCTTC.